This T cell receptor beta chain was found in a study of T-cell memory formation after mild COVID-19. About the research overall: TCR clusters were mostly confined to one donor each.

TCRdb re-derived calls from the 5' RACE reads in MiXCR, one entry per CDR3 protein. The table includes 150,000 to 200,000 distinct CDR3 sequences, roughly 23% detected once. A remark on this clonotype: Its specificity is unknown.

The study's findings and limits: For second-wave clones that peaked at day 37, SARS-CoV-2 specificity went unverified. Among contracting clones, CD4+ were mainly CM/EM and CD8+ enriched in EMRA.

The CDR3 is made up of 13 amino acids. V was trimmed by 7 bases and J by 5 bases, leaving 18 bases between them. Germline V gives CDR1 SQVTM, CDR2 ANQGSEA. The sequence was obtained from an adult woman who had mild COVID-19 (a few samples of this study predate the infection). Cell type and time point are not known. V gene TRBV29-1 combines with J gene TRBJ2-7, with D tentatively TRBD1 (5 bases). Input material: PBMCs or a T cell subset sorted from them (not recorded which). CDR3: CSAVAGLSHEQYF. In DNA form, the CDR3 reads TGCAGCGCCGTCGCAGGGTTGTCCCACGAGCAGTACTTC.